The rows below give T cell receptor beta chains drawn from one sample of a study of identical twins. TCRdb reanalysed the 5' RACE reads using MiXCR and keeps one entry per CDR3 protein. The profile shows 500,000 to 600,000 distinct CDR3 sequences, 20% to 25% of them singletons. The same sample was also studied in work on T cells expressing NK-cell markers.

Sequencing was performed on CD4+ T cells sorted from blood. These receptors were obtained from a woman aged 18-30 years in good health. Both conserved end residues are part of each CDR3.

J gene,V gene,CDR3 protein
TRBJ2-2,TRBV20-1,CSAPKGTGTGELFF
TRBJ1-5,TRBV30,CAWRDRGNQPQHF
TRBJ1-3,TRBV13,CASHRGGRNTIYF
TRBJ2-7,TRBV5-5,CASSLAAGLRDNF
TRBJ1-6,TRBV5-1,CASSAQGGVGSPLHF
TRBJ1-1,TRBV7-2,CASSLGKEAFF
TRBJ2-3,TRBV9,CASSVDPSGDTQYF
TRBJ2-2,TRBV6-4,CASSDEPAGELFF
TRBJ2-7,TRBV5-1,CASSLSPGRSSYEQYF
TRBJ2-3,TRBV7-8,CASSPGQRDTQYF
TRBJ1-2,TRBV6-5,CASSLDRASHLRGYTF
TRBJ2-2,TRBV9,CASGGSSNTGELFF
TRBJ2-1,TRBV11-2,CASSLAVFGEQFF
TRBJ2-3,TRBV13,CASRLRGANADTQYF
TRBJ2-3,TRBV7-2,CASSWGGRGTDTQYF
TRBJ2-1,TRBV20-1,CSARDTRGGGFSEQFF
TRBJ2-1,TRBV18,CASSAVLGPNEQFF
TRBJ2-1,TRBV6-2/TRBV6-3,CASSLLRGSRNEQFF
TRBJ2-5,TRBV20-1,CSATLRETQYF
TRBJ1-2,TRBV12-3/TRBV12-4,CASSPDNYGYTF
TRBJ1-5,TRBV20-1,CSARGLSNQPQHF
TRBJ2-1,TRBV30,CAWSTDSYNEQFF
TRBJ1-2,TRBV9,CASSVLGQNYGYTF
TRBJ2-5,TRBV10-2,CASMDRAKGETQYF
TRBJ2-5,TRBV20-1,CSAKLAGVQETQYF
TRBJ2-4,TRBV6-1,CASSPTTTSGRMGKNIQYF
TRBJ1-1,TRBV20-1,CSARDKEAFF
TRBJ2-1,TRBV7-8,CASSLVPDYYFEQFF
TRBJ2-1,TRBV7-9,CASSPTSGGLDEQFF
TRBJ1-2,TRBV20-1,CSARLSGMRTYGYTF
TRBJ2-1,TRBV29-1,CSIARGTNYNEQFF
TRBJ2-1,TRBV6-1,CASRTPGLAISEQFF
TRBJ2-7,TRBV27,CASTDSYEQYF
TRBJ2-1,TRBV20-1,CSARRLENEQFF
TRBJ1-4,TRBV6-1,CASSPFWGTNEKLFF
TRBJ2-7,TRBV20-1,CSARVGGSSGEQYF
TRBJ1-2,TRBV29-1,CSVASGLQVGGYTF
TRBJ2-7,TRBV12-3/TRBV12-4,CASSLAPRDYEQYF
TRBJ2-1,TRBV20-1,CSAIGLADNNEQFF
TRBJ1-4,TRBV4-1,CASSQLAQRDEKLFF
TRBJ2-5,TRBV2,CASKGRGWETQYF
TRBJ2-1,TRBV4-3,CASSQITGTGGITYNEQFF
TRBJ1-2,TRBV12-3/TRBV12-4,CASSFRGHNYGYTF
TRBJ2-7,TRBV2,CASRLGTSSYEQYF
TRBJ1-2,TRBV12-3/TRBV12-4,CASSPDRDRANYGYTF